A selection of T cell receptor beta chains follows, all from one sample in a study of vaccination effects on CD4 cells after COVID-19. No antigen has been assigned to these receptors. Measured with immunoSEQ multiplex PCR; TCRdb has only the in-frame clones, and not every one. The sample records 35,000 to 40,000 clones, 66% being singletons. This material consisted of CD4+ T cells from PBMCs cultured with HCoV-OC43 spike peptides, taken before COVID-19 vaccination. The origin of the receptors is a human donor who received a COVID-19 vaccine. CDR3s include the opening cysteine and the closing phenylalanine or tryptophan. The D gene is left open where the match is weak. A clone size is listed for some rows: how often the clone was seen (once, few, many), or a class if it is expanded.

j_call: TRBJ1-4
v_call: TRBV19
cdr3_length: 16
d_call: NA
clone_size: NA
cdr3_nt: TGTGCCAGTAGGAGGTGGAGGGGTGCAACTAATGAAAAACTGTTTTTT
cdr3_aa: CASRRWRGATNEKLFF

j_call: TRBJ2-7
v_call: TRBV3-1/TRBV3-2
cdr3_length: 15
d_call: TRBD2
clone_size: few
cdr3_nt: TGTGCCAGCAGCCCCCGGACTAGCTTCTCTTACGAGCAGTACTTC
cdr3_aa: CASSPRTSFSYEQYF

j_call: TRBJ2-5
v_call: TRBV6-2/TRBV6-3
cdr3_length: 15
d_call: TRBD2
clone_size: NA
cdr3_nt: TGTGCCAGCAGTTCCGGGACTAGCACCTTGGAGACCCAGTACTTC
cdr3_aa: CASSSGTSTLETQYF

j_call: TRBJ2-6
v_call: TRBV5-6
cdr3_length: 15
d_call: NA
clone_size: few
cdr3_nt: TGTGCCAGCAGAGCAGGGTTTTCTGGGGCCAACGTCCTGACTTTC
cdr3_aa: CASRAGFSGANVLTF

j_call: TRBJ1-2
v_call: TRBV6-5
cdr3_length: 15
d_call: NA
clone_size: once
cdr3_nt: TGTGCCAGCAGTTACTCCGGCCAGGGCCTGGATGGCTACACCTTC
cdr3_aa: CASSYSGQGLDGYTF

j_call: TRBJ1-4
v_call: TRBV27
cdr3_length: 15
d_call: NA
clone_size: NA
cdr3_nt: TGTGCCAGCAGGCCACGCGTGGCCTCTAATGAAAAACTGTTTTTT
cdr3_aa: CASRPRVASNEKLFF

j_call: TRBJ2-6
v_call: TRBV5-1
cdr3_length: 13
d_call: NA
clone_size: NA
cdr3_nt: TGCGCCAGCAGCTCCTATGGGGCCAACGTCCTGACTTTC
cdr3_aa: CASSSYGANVLTF

j_call: TRBJ2-6
v_call: TRBV10-1
cdr3_length: 14
d_call: NA
clone_size: NA
cdr3_nt: TGCGCCAGCAGTGTTCTCTCTGGGGCCAACGTCCTGACTTTC
cdr3_aa: CASSVLSGANVLTF

j_call: TRBJ2-3
v_call: TRBV7-9
cdr3_length: 14
d_call: NA
clone_size: few
cdr3_nt: TGTGCCAGCAGCTTAGATCCAAGTGCAGATACGCAGTATTTT
cdr3_aa: CASSLDPSADTQYF

j_call: TRBJ1-4
v_call: TRBV19
cdr3_length: 14
d_call: NA
clone_size: NA
cdr3_nt: TGTGCCAGTAGTACTAACGCCGAGAGAGAAAAACTGTTTTTT
cdr3_aa: CASSTNAEREKLFF

j_call: TRBJ2-5
v_call: TRBV6-2/TRBV6-3
cdr3_length: 14
d_call: TRBD2
clone_size: NA
cdr3_nt: TGTGCCAGCAGTTACGCGGGGGGCCAAGAGACCCAGTACTTC
cdr3_aa: CASSYAGGQETQYF

j_call: TRBJ1-2
v_call: TRBV30
cdr3_length: 12
d_call: NA
clone_size: few
cdr3_nt: TGTGCTTTCTCCAGGGGTTTCGGTGGCTACACCTTC
cdr3_aa: CAFSRGFGGYTF

j_call: TRBJ2-2
v_call: TRBV10-3
cdr3_length: 13
d_call: NA
clone_size: NA
cdr3_nt: TGTGCCATCAGTGAAGTAAACACCGGGGAGCTGTTTTTT
cdr3_aa: CAISEVNTGELFF

j_call: TRBJ1-2
v_call: TRBV5-1
cdr3_length: 13
d_call: NA
clone_size: NA
cdr3_nt: TGCGCCAGCAGCCCCGGGGACGCCCGTGGCTACACCTTC
cdr3_aa: CASSPGDARGYTF

j_call: TRBJ1-4
v_call: TRBV28
cdr3_length: 15
d_call: NA
clone_size: NA
cdr3_nt: TGTGCCAGCAGCCGAGGGACACCCAACCCTGAAAAACTGTTTTTT
cdr3_aa: CASSRGTPNPEKLFF

j_call: TRBJ1-1
v_call: TRBV6-5
cdr3_length: 13
d_call: TRBD1
clone_size: NA
cdr3_nt: TGTGCCAGCAGGAGGACAGGGGCCGATGAAGCTTTCTTT
cdr3_aa: CASRRTGADEAFF

j_call: TRBJ2-7
v_call: TRBV10-2
cdr3_length: 15
d_call: TRBD2
clone_size: few
cdr3_nt: TGCGCCAGCAGTGAGATAGGACTAGCGGGTTACGAGCAGTACTTC
cdr3_aa: CASSEIGLAGYEQYF

j_call: TRBJ1-1
v_call: TRBV6-5
cdr3_length: 12
d_call: TRBD1
clone_size: NA
cdr3_nt: TGTGCCAGCAGCGACAGGGGGCGTACTGCTTTCTTT
cdr3_aa: CASSDRGRTAFF

j_call: TRBJ2-3
v_call: TRBV30
cdr3_length: 15
d_call: NA
clone_size: few
cdr3_nt: TGTGCCTGGGGAACCGGGACGGCTTACGCAGATACGCAGTATTTT
cdr3_aa: CAWGTGTAYADTQYF

j_call: TRBJ1-4
v_call: TRBV5-1
cdr3_length: 13
d_call: TRBD1
clone_size: few
cdr3_nt: TGCGCCAGCAGCCCAGAGTCCGGGACAGCTTACAATTTT
cdr3_aa: CASSPESGTAYNF

j_call: TRBJ1-6
v_call: TRBV2
cdr3_length: 16
d_call: NA
clone_size: NA
cdr3_nt: TGTGCCAGCAGTGGCCGACAGTCTAGGGGAGGTTCACCCCTCCACTTT
cdr3_aa: CASSGRQSRGGSPLHF

j_call: TRBJ1-5
v_call: TRBV24-1
cdr3_length: 17
d_call: NA
clone_size: NA
cdr3_nt: TGTGCCACCAGTGGAATGGGGGGGTCCCTGTGGAATCAGCCCCAGCATTTT
cdr3_aa: CATSGMGGSLWNQPQHF

j_call: TRBJ1-5
v_call: TRBV2
cdr3_length: 12
d_call: NA
clone_size: few
cdr3_nt: TGTGCCAGCAGTGAAGCGGTTCAGCCCCAGCATTTT
cdr3_aa: CASSEAVQPQHF

j_call: TRBJ2-1
v_call: TRBV5-4
cdr3_length: 19
d_call: TRBD2
clone_size: once
cdr3_nt: TGTGCCAGCAGCTTGATCGTCATGGGACTAGCGGGGGGGCCCGGTGAGCAGTTCTTC
cdr3_aa: CASSLIVMGLAGGPGEQFF

j_call: TRBJ2-6
v_call: TRBV2
cdr3_length: 15
d_call: NA
clone_size: NA
cdr3_nt: TGTGCCAGCAGTCTAAGGGGCATTGGGGCCAACGTCCTGACTTTC
cdr3_aa: CASSLRGIGANVLTF

j_call: TRBJ2-1
v_call: TRBV4-1
cdr3_length: 16
d_call: NA
clone_size: NA
cdr3_nt: TGCGCCAGCAGCCGGGACCCTACCTCCTCCTACAATGAGCAGTTCTTC
cdr3_aa: CASSRDPTSSYNEQFF

j_call: TRBJ2-1
v_call: TRBV5-8
cdr3_length: 16
d_call: TRBD2
clone_size: NA
cdr3_nt: TGTGCCAGCAGCCGAGGTGTAGCGGGTACTACCAATGAGCAGTTCTTC
cdr3_aa: CASSRGVAGTTNEQFF

j_call: TRBJ2-5
v_call: TRBV18
cdr3_length: 11
d_call: NA
clone_size: once
cdr3_nt: TGTGCCAGCTCACCCCAGGAGACCCAGTACTTC
cdr3_aa: CASSPQETQYF

j_call: TRBJ1-3
v_call: TRBV5-1
cdr3_length: 13
d_call: NA
clone_size: NA
cdr3_nt: TGCGCCAGCAGCTTGGGGACACTCAACACCATATATTTT
cdr3_aa: CASSLGTLNTIYF

j_call: TRBJ1-1
v_call: TRBV9
cdr3_length: 14
d_call: NA
clone_size: few
cdr3_nt: TGTGCCAGCAGCGTACGATACGGGGACACTGAAGCTTTCTTT
cdr3_aa: CASSVRYGDTEAFF

j_call: TRBJ2-3
v_call: TRBV10-3
cdr3_length: 12
d_call: NA
clone_size: NA
cdr3_nt: TGTGCCATCAGTCGAGCGGCCAATACGCAGTATTTT
cdr3_aa: CAISRAANTQYF

j_call: TRBJ2-6
v_call: TRBV5-1
cdr3_length: 18
d_call: TRBD1
clone_size: NA
cdr3_nt: TGCGCCAGCAGCTGGGAGACAGGGTCTCTCTCTGGGGCCAACGTCCTGACTTTC
cdr3_aa: CASSWETGSLSGANVLTF

j_call: TRBJ1-4
v_call: TRBV6-5
cdr3_length: 16
d_call: NA
clone_size: NA
cdr3_nt: TGTGCCAGCAGTTACGGGGTCGGAGGGGTGGGTGAAAAACTGTTTTTT
cdr3_aa: CASSYGVGGVGEKLFF

j_call: TRBJ2-2
v_call: TRBV6-1
cdr3_length: 16
d_call: NA
clone_size: NA
cdr3_nt: TGTGCCAGCAGTGAAGCGCTTGGGGGGGCCGCCGGGGAGCTGTTTTTT
cdr3_aa: CASSEALGGAAGELFF

j_call: TRBJ2-5
v_call: TRBV7-7
cdr3_length: 19
d_call: TRBD2
clone_size: NA
cdr3_nt: TGTGCCAGCAGCCCCACCCTAGCGGGGGGGACGGGGGTTGGAGAGACCCAGTACTTC
cdr3_aa: CASSPTLAGGTGVGETQYF